The 6 T cell receptor beta chains in this list originate from one sample, sequenced in a study of T cell responses to AZD1222 COVID-19 vaccine. TCRdb's copy holds only in-frame clones and misses some; the assay was immunoSEQ multiplex PCR. The sample carries about 110,000 clones, over 85% recorded once. The sequencing here drew on peripheral blood, taken on day 0 of MenACWY control vaccination. These TCRs come from an adult in good health.

The CDR3 sequence: CASSQVPRVATNEKLFF. The CDR3 DNA reads TGCGCCAGCAGCCAAGTCCCGAGAGTTGCGACTAATGAAAAACTGTTTTTT. This sequence joins TRBV4-1 and TRBJ1-4; D call uncertain. Germline V CDR1 and CDR2: MGHRA, YSYEKL. V was clipped by 1 base and J by 2 bases, with 14 bases between them. The CDR3 runs 17 residues.

The count of this clone is one. One end of the junction is discordant with germline, which a read error may explain. The rearrangement joins TRBV7-7 to TRBJ2-2, with 7 bases lining up with TRBD2. Germline V CDR1 and CDR2: SSHAT, FNYEAQ (reference sequence). This CDR3 is 15 amino acids long. The CDR3 DNA is TGTGCTAGCAGCTTAGCGGGCCAGTCGGGCGGGGAGCTGTTTTTT. This translates into CASSLAGQSGGELFF.

The genes are TRBV6-6 and TRBJ1-6, with 8 bases that match TRBD1. V dropped 6 bases and J dropped 7; count of bases not matched to a gene: 8. Germline CDR1 reads MNHNY; CDR2 reads SVGAGI (reference sequence). The CDR3 extends over 15 amino acids. CDR3 nucleotide sequence: TGTGCCAGCAGGACACAGGACAGGGTGAATTCACCCCTCCACTTT. It yields the protein CASRTQDRVNSPLHF.

J is TRBJ2-3 and V is TRBV7-2, with a tentative D call TRBD2 (6 bases). Deletions cut 5 bases from V and 3 bases from J, with 15 bases between. Germline lookup yields CDR1 SGHTA and CDR2 FQGNSA. This CDR3 is built from 15 residues. CDR3 sequence reads: CASSPPAGITDTQYF. The CDR3 nucleotides read TGTGCCAGCAGCCCCCCAGCGGGTATTACAGATACGCAGTATTTT.

The genes are TRBV27 and TRBJ2-5; D is uncertain. This CDR3 has 15 amino acids. In germline, CDR1 is MNHEY, CDR2 SMNVEV (reference sequence). Deletions cut 3 bases from V and 2 bases from J, with 13 bases between. The CDR3 DNA sequence: TGTGCCAGCAGTTTGAGCCGAATGGGACAAGAGACCCAGTACTTC. Protein: CASSLSRMGQETQYF.

The CDR3 sequence: CSVARGSGYGYTF. Written as DNA, the CDR3 is TGCAGCGTTGCTAGGGGTAGTGGCTATGGCTACACCTTC. The chain links TRBV29-1 to TRBJ1-2; D may be TRBD1 (5 bases). CDR1 SQVTM and CDR2 ANQGSEA come from the germline V gene. V lost 4 bases, J lost 4 bases, and 13 bases lay in between. This CDR3 is 13 amino acids long.